This passage covers 30 T cell receptor beta chains from one sample sequenced in a study of blood T cell repertoires in COVID-19. The repertoire was sequenced with immunoSEQ multiplex PCR; TCRdb's copy has only in-frame clones and lacks some. The table shows approximately 240,000 clones, with roughly 84% occurring only once. Sequenced input: peripheral blood. The source of these receptors is a woman between 40 and 50 years old who had recovered from COVID-19.

The genes are TRBV5-4 and TRBJ2-3, with 10 nucleotides matching TRBD2. V gave up 0 bases and J gave up 1 base; unmatched junction bases: 2. The CDR3 is 16 residues long. Germline V gene data show CDR1 as SGHNT and CDR2 as YYREEE (reference sequence). The CDR3 here is CASSLELAGGTDTQYF. CDR3 DNA sequence: TGTGCCAGCAGCTTGGAGCTAGCGGGGGGCACAGATACGCAGTATTTT. The full variable domain, its missing parts supplied by reference TRBV5-4 and TRBJ2-3, is ETGVTQSPTHLIKTRGQQVTLRCSSQSGHNTVSWYQQALGQGPQFIFQYYREEENGRGNFPPRFSGLQFPNYSSELNVNALELDDSALYLCASSLELAGGTDTQYFGPGTRLTVL.

This clone appeared once. This chain connects TRBV6-2 or TRBV6-3 to TRBJ1-5; a possible D gene is TRBD1 (5 bases). The length of the CDR3 is 16 residues. Looked up from germline, CDR1 is MNHEY and CDR2 is SVGEGT. V gave up 4 bases and J gave up 2 bases, with 15 bases separating them. CDR3 protein: CASSWGTGGGNQPQHF. CDR3 DNA: TGTGCCAGCAGTTGGGGGACTGGGGGGGGCAATCAGCCCCAGCATTTT.

The chain links TRBV11-2 to TRBJ2-1; TRBD2 matches 8 bases. The V segment lost 4 bases and the J segment 4 bases; nucleotides outside the gene matches: 6. Germline V CDR1 and CDR2: SGHAT, FQNNGV. The length of the CDR3 is 15 residues. The DNA for the CDR3 is TGTGCCAGCAGCTACGGACTAGCTTTTTACAATGAGCAGTTCTTC. It codes for CASSYGLAFYNEQFF.

The rearrangement uses TRBV30 and TRBJ1-5, with 7 bases aligning to TRBD1. The germline V gene has CDR1 GTSNPN and CDR2 SVGIG (reference sequence). Germline trimming cut 4 bases from V and 5 bases from J; bases unmatched to any gene: 5. The CDR3 has 13 residues. As DNA, the CDR3 is TGTGCCTGGACCCCAGGGGGTCATCAGCCCCAGCATTTT. Translated: CAWTPGGHQPQHF.

The chain is built from TRBV19 and TRBJ1-5, with a possible D match to TRBD1 (5 bases). Trimming removed 7 bases from V and 6 bases from J, with 13 bases in between. The CDR3 spans 13 residues. Looked up from germline, CDR1 is LNHDA and CDR2 is SQIVND (reference sequence). CDR3: CASNKSGGQPQHF. As DNA, the CDR3 is TGTGCCAGTAATAAGTCCGGGGGTCAGCCCCAGCATTTT.

V usage is TRBV5-1 and J usage is TRBJ2-6; 9 positions agree with TRBD1. Germline V lookup: CDR1 SGHRS, CDR2 YFSETQ. This CDR3 is 16 amino acids long. V was pared by 5 bases and J by 4 bases, with 7 bases of the junction left unmatched. CDR3 sequence reads: CASSGGDRAGANVLTF. CDR3 DNA: TGCGCCAGCAGTGGTGGGGACAGGGCCGGGGCCAACGTCCTGACTTTC.

This clone was counted once. This chain joins TRBV5-1 and TRBJ2-5; 10 bases align to TRBD1. With V trimmed by 5 bases and J by 2 bases, 9 bases remained unmatched. The CDR3 totals 16 residues. The germline V gene encodes CDR1 SGHRS and CDR2 YFSETQ. The CDR3: CASSLFRTGGQETQYF. CDR3 in DNA: TGCGCCAGCAGTCTCTTTCGGACAGGGGGACAAGAGACCCAGTACTTC.

The CDR3 DNA reads as TGCGCCAGCAGCATGGACAGGGTTGCCTACGAGCAGTACTTC. Protein sequence: CASSMDRVAYEQYF. V gene TRBV5-1 combines with J gene TRBJ2-7, with 8 bases aligning to TRBD1. Germline CDR1 is SGHRS and CDR2 is YFSETQ. With 4 bases clipped from V and 2 bases from J, the junction kept 5 bases outside the gene matches. There are 14 residues in the CDR3.

The J gene is TRBJ2-7, the V gene TRBV15; 7 bases fit TRBD1. CDR3 length equals 13 residues. Per germline, CDR1 LNHNV and CDR2 YYDKDF (reference sequence). The ends lost 5 bases at V and 3 bases at J; junction bases unmatched: 4. The chain's CDR3 is CATSGGQNYEQYF. The CDR3 DNA sequence: TGTGCCACCAGCGGGGGACAGAACTACGAGCAGTACTTC.

The CDR3 region is CASSQALVDYGYTF. The CDR3 bases are TGCGCCAGCAGCCAAGCCTTAGTCGACTATGGCTACACCTTC. J is TRBJ1-2 and V is TRBV4-3; D is ambiguous. CDR3 size: 14 residues. V lost 1 base, J lost 3 bases, and 9 bases lay in between. The germline V gene encodes CDR1 LGHNA and CDR2 YSLEER.

This chain uses TRBV5-4 with TRBJ2-7; 9 nucleotides agree with TRBD2. Per germline, CDR1 SGHNT and CDR2 YYREEE (reference sequence). V shed 4 bases and J 5 bases; nucleotides not matched to a gene: 19. CDR3 size: 18 residues. The CDR3 DNA reads as TGTGCCAGCAGCCCCCGACTAGCGGCGAATGCACGGGGAGACGAGCAGTACTTC. The encoded protein is CASSPRLAANARGDEQYF. The full variable domain, rest sourced from reference TRBV5-4 and TRBJ2-7, is ETGVTQSPTHLIKTRGQQVTLRCSSQSGHNTVSWYQQALGQGPQFIFQYYREEENGRGNFPPRFSGLQFPNYSSELNVNALELDDSALYLCASSPRLAANARGDEQYFGPGTRLTVT.

The CDR3 coding sequence is TGTGCCAGCACCAGGGGGGCTAACTATGGCTACACCTTC. The encoded protein is CASTRGANYGYTF. This chain joins TRBV11-2 and TRBJ1-2; 7 bases agree with TRBD1. CDR1 and CDR2 (germline): SGHAT, FQNNGV. J lost 0 bases, V lost 7 bases, and 2 bases had no gene match. The CDR3 extends over 13 amino acids.

The rearrangement links TRBV2 to TRBJ2-7, with 8 positions matching TRBD2. The CDR3 is 14 residues long. J lost 6 bases, V lost 7 bases, and 11 bases had no gene match. Germline lookup yields CDR1 SNHLY and CDR2 FYNNEI. The CDR3 DNA reads as TGTGCCAGCACCCCCCGGGGGGGGCAGGCCGAGCAGTACTTC. Its translation: CASTPRGGQAEQYF.

CDR3 region: CASSLVGAQETQYF. The CDR3 DNA sequence: TGTGCCAGCAGCTTAGTCGGTGCTCAAGAGACCCAGTACTTC. The V call is TRBV11-2, the J call TRBJ2-5, with D unclear. Trimming removed 1 base from V and 2 bases from J, with 8 bases in between. CDR1 SGHAT and CDR2 FQNNGV come from the germline V gene. This CDR3 is built from 14 residues.

The CDR3 protein is CASSILAAPYNEQFF. The CDR3 DNA reads as TGTGCCAGTAGTATACTAGCGGCCCCCTACAATGAGCAGTTCTTC. This chain uses TRBV19 with TRBJ2-1; 7 nucleotides match TRBD2. Germline V gene data show CDR1 as LNHDA and CDR2 as SQIVND (reference sequence). This CDR3 comprises 15 residues. J gave up 2 bases and V 2 bases, and 3 bases lay outside the gene matches.

V usage is TRBV2 and J usage is TRBJ2-7, with TRBD2 identical over 8 bases. J gave up 4 bases and V 10 bases, and 18 bases lay outside the gene matches. The CDR3 covers 16 residues. Germline CDR1 is SNHLY and CDR2 is FYNNEI. CDR3 nucleotide sequence: TGTGCCACCCGACCGAGGGGCCCCCAGCGGGGGTACGAGCAGTACTTC. Translated, it gives CATRPRGPQRGYEQYF.

The rearrangement joins TRBV11-2 to TRBJ2-3; 8 nucleotides agree with TRBD1. V lost 5 bases to trimming and J lost 1 base; unmatched junction nucleotides: 5. This CDR3 is 15 amino acids long. Germline V gives CDR1 SGHAT, CDR2 FQNNGV. The CDR3 DNA sequence: TGTGCCAGCAGCCCCAGGGGGCTTGGCACAGATACGCAGTATTTT. It encodes CASSPRGLGTDTQYF.

V gene TRBV19 combines with J gene TRBJ2-1; 8 bases map to TRBD1. Germline V CDR1 and CDR2: LNHDA, SQIVND (reference sequence). Trimming cost V 3 bases and J 7 bases; bases outside gene matches: 8. The CDR3 contains 15 residues. As DNA, the CDR3 is TGTGCCAGTAGTATCGTTGACAGGGGTAAGAATGAGCAGTTCTTC. This gives the protein CASSIVDRGKNEQFF.

The V call is TRBV11-3, the J call TRBJ1-1, with 8 bases identical to TRBD1. CDR3 length: 17 amino acids. The germline V gene has CDR1 SGHNT and CDR2 YENEEA. Trimming cost V 5 bases and J 3 bases; bases outside gene matches: 14. Here the CDR3 reads CASSHGQGLLRDTEAFF. CDR3 nucleotides: TGTGCCAGCAGCCACGGACAGGGTCTCCTCCGGGACACTGAAGCTTTCTTT.

This sequence joins TRBV7-2 and TRBJ2-7; TRBD2 might be the D (5 bases). Trimming took off 5 bases at V and 3 bases at J, with 14 bases between the two ends. Germline V gene lookup returns CDR1 SGHTA and CDR2 FQGNSA. The CDR3 runs 14 residues. The CDR3: CASSRTREGYEQYF. CDR3 DNA sequence: TGTGCCAGCAGCCGCACCCGGGAAGGCTACGAGCAGTACTTC.

The chain employs TRBV27 and TRBJ2-1; TRBD2 matches at 12 bases. The CDR3 has 15 amino acids. The germline V gene encodes CDR1 MNHEY and CDR2 SMNVEV (reference sequence). V shed 5 bases, J shed 10 bases, and the junction held 9 bases outside the gene matches. The CDR3 bases are TGTGCCAGCAGTACAAGACTAGCGGGAGTGATCGAGCAGTTCTTC. Translated, it gives CASSTRLAGVIEQFF.

A single count supports this clone. The chain combines TRBV4-3 with TRBJ1-5; D perhaps matches TRBD1 (6 bases). The germline gives CDR1 LGHNA, CDR2 YSLEER. The germline V and J ends were trimmed by 1 base and 7 bases, with 11 bases remaining between them. CDR3 size: 14 residues. The CDR3 here is CASSQAQGQQPQHF. The CDR3 DNA reads TGCGCCAGCAGCCAAGCACAGGGTCAACAGCCCCAGCATTTT.

This sequence joins TRBV6-1 and TRBJ1-3, with D possibly being TRBD1 (5 bases). Trimming shortened V by 3 bases and J by 2 bases, and 17 bases separated the two germline ends. The CDR3 has 17 amino acids. Germline lookup yields CDR1 MNHNS and CDR2 SASEGT. The CDR3 protein is CASSDRRQGWAGNTIYF. CDR3 DNA sequence: TGTGCCAGCAGTGACCGTCGTCAGGGTTGGGCTGGAAACACCATATATTTT.

The V call is TRBV28, the J call TRBJ2-7; D is unclear. Germline values: CDR1 MDHEN, CDR2 SYDVKM. The CDR3 length is 12 residues. V lost 5 bases and J 6 bases, leaving 11 bases between the germline ends. The CDR3 DNA sequence: TGTGCCAGCAGTCTAATCACGGGCGAGCAGTACTTC. As protein: CASSLITGEQYF. Looking up the rest from reference TRBV28 and TRBJ2-7 gives the full variable domain: DVKVTQSSRYLVKRTGEKVFLECVQDMDHENMFWYRQDPGLGLRLIYFSYDVKMKEKGDIPEGYSVSREKKERFSLILESASTNQTSMYLCASSLITGEQYFGPGTRLTVT.

The chain recombines TRBV12-3 or TRBV12-4 with TRBJ2-7; tentatively, D is TRBD2 (7 bases). The CDR3 spans 12 residues. The V gene lost 4 bases and the J gene lost 6 bases, with 10 bases spanning the gap. The DNA for the CDR3 is TGTGCCAGCAGTTCTAGGGGGGGCGAGCAGTACTTC. Its translation: CASSSRGGEQYF.

This rearrangement joins TRBV27 to TRBJ2-7; D unclear. This CDR3 spans 14 amino acids. Germline V gene sequence: CDR1 MNHEY, CDR2 SMNVEV (reference sequence). V was pared by 3 bases and J by 9 bases, with 18 bases between. CDR3 nucleotides: TGTGCCAGCAGTTTGATGATTAGTTCTCTTGTGCAGTACTTC. It translates to CASSLMISSLVQYF.

The chain recombines TRBV19 with TRBJ1-2; D ambiguous. The CDR3 length is 12 residues. V lost 5 bases, J lost 9 bases, and 13 bases lay in between. Germline V lookup: CDR1 LNHDA, CDR2 SQIVND (reference sequence). CDR3 in DNA: TGTGCCAGTAGTGGAGGACCTGCGAGCTACACCTTC. Translating gives CASSGGPASYTF. Supplemented by reference TRBV19 and TRBJ1-2, the full variable domain reads DGGITQSPKYLFRKEGQNVTLSCEQNLNHDAMYWYRQDPGQGLRLIYYSQIVNDFQKGDIAEGYSVSREKKESFPLTVTSAQKNPTAFYLCASSGGPASYTFGSGTRLTVV.

The gene calls are TRBV6-5 and TRBJ2-1, with a weak D call TRBD1 (6 bases). Trimming removed 4 bases from V and 5 bases from J, with 9 bases in between. The germline V gene encodes CDR1 MNHEY and CDR2 SVGAGI. The CDR3 has 13 residues. The CDR3 DNA follows: TGTGCCAGCAGTTGGGGGCGGGACAATGAGCAGTTCTTC. Translated: CASSWGRDNEQFF.

The chain links TRBV7-2 to TRBJ1-2, with D tentatively TRBD1 (6 bases). The CDR3 totals 13 residues. Germline assignment: CDR1 SGHTA and CDR2 FQGNSA. V lost 1 base to trimming and J lost 9 bases, with 12 bases between them. DNA for the CDR3: TGTGCCAGCAGCTTAGGAGGGACAAAAAGCTACACCTTC. This encodes CASSLGGTKSYTF.

CDR3: CASSPPRTTPFNEQFF. CDR3 in DNA: TGTGCCAGCAGCCCCCCCCGGACTACGCCTTTTAATGAGCAGTTCTTC. The chain employs TRBV7-3 and TRBJ2-1; TRBD2 might be the D (6 bases). The CDR3 runs 16 residues. With 5 bases removed from V and 7 bases from J, the gap between germline ends came to 21 bases. The germline gives CDR1 SGHTA, CDR2 FQGTGA.